Shown below are 15 T cell receptor beta chains from a single sample sequenced in a study of T-cell reconstitution after alpha-beta-depleted transplantation in children. Preparation of the TCRbeta library was carried out with unique molecular identifiers. From the PCR reads, TCRdb called clonotypes with MiXCR, one entry per CDR3 protein. The table shows about 410,000 distinct CDR3 sequences, with about a fifth occurring only once. The specimen comprised PBMCs from the stem cell graft donor, sampled from the stem cell graft. These receptors all come from a human donor who donated a stem cell graft to a child with acute myeloid leukemia.

The J gene is TRBJ2-7, the V gene TRBV5-1; 11 positions agree with TRBD1. V shed 2 bases, J shed 2 bases, and the junction held 3 bases outside the gene matches. Germline lookup yields CDR1 SGHRS and CDR2 YFSETQ. This CDR3 has 15 amino acids. The CDR3 is CASSLMGQGAYEQYF. As DNA, the CDR3 is TGCGCCAGCAGCTTAATGGGACAGGGGGCCTACGAGCAGTACTTC.

The chain links TRBV7-8 to TRBJ1-2; 8 bases are shared with TRBD1. Germline CDR1 SGHVS, CDR2 FQNEAQ. This CDR3 has 15 residues. V lost 5 bases and J lost 2; bases outside the gene matches: 7. The CDR3: CASSLPGGENYGYTF. CDR3 nucleotides: TGTGCCAGCAGCCTCCCAGGGGGCGAGAACTATGGCTACACCTTC.

This clonotype appeared a few times. The V gene is TRBV12-3 or TRBV12-4, the J gene TRBJ2-7; 12 nucleotides align to TRBD2. The CDR3 consists of 15 residues. The junction had 5 bases not matched to a gene; V was cut back by 5 bases and J by 3 bases. The CDR3 bases are TGTGCCAGCAGTACCGGACTAGCGGGGAACTACGAGCAGTACTTC. This sequence encodes CASSTGLAGNYEQYF.

The chain employs TRBV7-8 and TRBJ2-1; D is undetermined. CDR1 is SGHVS, CDR2 FQNEAQ, per germline. The V end was cut by 5 bases, the J end by 4 bases, with 9 bases between. CDR3 length: 13 amino acids. The CDR3 coding sequence is TGTGCCAGCAGCCCCGGGCCGTACAATGAGCAGTTCTTC. Its protein is CASSPGPYNEQFF.

V and J are TRBV7-9 and TRBJ2-3; 10 bases are shared with TRBD1. Losses at the gene ends were 5 bases for V and 4 bases for J; bases not matched to a gene: 6. The CDR3 length is 15 residues. The germline gives CDR1 SEHNR, CDR2 FQNEAQ (reference sequence). The CDR3 coding sequence is TGTGCCAGCAGCGGCCGGGACAGGGGTTCAGATACGCAGTATTTT. Residues: CASSGRDRGSDTQYF.

At least ten counts were recorded for this clonotype. The chain links TRBV25-1 to TRBJ2-7, with D perhaps TRBD1 (6 bases). V was shortened by 5 bases and J by 5 bases, with 19 bases between the two germline ends. CDR3 length equals 15 residues. Germline V gives CDR1 MGHDK, CDR2 SYGVNS. The CDR3 here is CASSSPGQRGDEQYF. CDR3 DNA sequence: TGTGCCAGCAGTTCCCCGGGACAACGTGGAGACGAGCAGTACTTC.

This rearrangement joins TRBV28 to TRBJ2-7; the D gene is possibly TRBD1 (5 bases). Germline V CDR1 and CDR2: MDHEN, SYDVKM. Trimming cost V 5 bases and J 5 bases, with 19 bases left between them. The CDR3 has 15 amino acids. The CDR3 is CASSPRAYRQHEQYF. CDR3 sequence (DNA): TGTGCCAGCAGTCCCCGCGCTTACAGGCAACACGAGCAGTACTTC.

J is TRBJ1-6 and V is TRBV7-2; D is undetermined. The CDR3 sequence is 15 residues long. Germline V gene data show CDR1 as SGHTA and CDR2 as FQGNSA. V lost 1 base, J lost 7 bases, and 11 bases lay in between. The CDR3 here is CASSLEASPNSPLHF. Written as DNA, the CDR3 is TGTGCCAGCAGCTTAGAGGCCAGCCCAAATTCACCCCTCCACTTT.

The gene calls are TRBV6-1 and TRBJ2-7, with D maybe TRBD1 (7 bases). This CDR3 is 13 amino acids long. Germline CDR1 reads MNHNS; CDR2 reads SASEGT. Trimming shortened V by 6 bases and J by 4 bases, and 13 bases separated the two germline ends. The CDR3 nucleotides are TGTGCCAGCAGAAAGACAGGGAGGTACGAGCAGTACTTC. This translates into CASRKTGRYEQYF.

The chain has TRBV4-2 and TRBJ2-2, with 7 bases that match TRBD2. The germline CDR1 and CDR2 sequences are LGHNA and YNFKEQ. The V and J ends lost 0 bases and 6 bases, in that order; junction bases with no gene match: 7. The CDR3 contains 16 residues. CDR3 sequence: CASSQDLGEGSGELFF. DNA of the CDR3: TGTGCCAGCAGCCAAGATTTGGGGGAGGGTTCCGGGGAGCTGTTTTTT.

DNA of the CDR3: TGTGCCAGCACCCAAGGGGGTTTCGGGGAGACCCAGTACTTC. Protein: CASTQGGFGETQYF. V is TRBV6-1 and J is TRBJ2-5, with D possibly being TRBD1 (6 bases). V dropped 7 bases and J dropped 5 bases, with 17 bases sitting between them. The germline CDR1 and CDR2 sequences are MNHNS and SASEGT. This CDR3 has 14 amino acids.

This clonotype was counted between two and nine times. The rearrangement uses TRBV9 and TRBJ2-1, with D possibly TRBD1 on 5 matching bases. Looked up from germline, CDR1 is SGDLS and CDR2 is YYNGEE. The CDR3 sequence is 15 residues long. Deletions cut 0 bases from V and 1 base from J, with 8 bases between. CDR3: CASSVAGLSYNEQFF. The CDR3 coding sequence is TGTGCCAGCAGCGTAGCAGGGTTGTCCTACAATGAGCAGTTCTTC. The full variable domain, its missing parts supplied by reference TRBV9 and TRBJ2-1, is DSGVTQTPKHLITATGQRVTLRCSPRSGDLSVYWYQQSLDQGLQFLIQYYNGEERAKGNILERFSAQQFPDLHSELNLSSLELGDSALYFCASSVAGLSYNEQFFGPGTRLTVL.

This clonotype was detected only a few times. The gene calls are TRBV27 and TRBJ2-1, with 9 bases aligning to TRBD2. V gave up 8 bases and J gave up 9 bases; unmatched junction bases: 14. The germline V gene encodes CDR1 MNHEY and CDR2 SMNVEV (reference sequence). This CDR3 comprises 15 residues. CDR3 residues: CASLTSGFYGLEQFF. The CDR3 bases are TGTGCCAGCTTAACTAGCGGGTTTTATGGTCTTGAGCAGTTCTTC.

This chain joins TRBV24-1 and TRBJ1-2, with a possible D match to TRBD1 (6 bases). V was shortened by 4 bases and J by 2 bases, with 10 bases between the two germline ends. Germline V gene lookup returns CDR1 KGHDR and CDR2 SFDVKD. This CDR3 spans 14 amino acids. Here the CDR3 DNA reads TGTGCCACCAGTGACCCAGGACAGAACTATGGCTACACCTTC. Translation: CATSDPGQNYGYTF.

This clonotype showed up many times. J is TRBJ2-1 and V is TRBV29-1; tentatively, D is TRBD1 (5 bases). Germline V gene sequence: CDR1 SQVTM, CDR2 ANQGSEA. This CDR3 contains 13 residues. V lost 6 bases and J lost 2, with 11 bases in between. The CDR3 region has the DNA TGCAGCGTGTCTAGGGGCCCCTACAATGAGCAGTTCTTC. Translating gives CSVSRGPYNEQFF.